The clone carrying this T cell receptor beta chain was detected many times. This sample stems from a study of T-cell memory formation after mild COVID-19. TCRdb analysed the 5' RACE reads with MiXCR anew, one entry per CDR3 protein. This table has approximately 300,000 distinct CDR3 sequences, roughly 15% appearing once. The CDR3 covers 13 residues. CDR1 is MNHEY and CDR2 is SVGEGT in the germline V gene. V dropped 0 bases and J dropped 0 bases, with 2 bases sitting between them. The chain uses TRBV6-2 or TRBV6-3 and TRBJ2-5; D call uncertain. The sample was PBMCs or a T cell subset sorted from them (not recorded which). The receptor comes from a man aged 18 to 29 who had mild COVID-19 (a few samples of this study predate the infection). Cell type and time point are not known. The CDR3 spells CASSYSYQETQYF. The CDR3 nucleotides read TGTGCCAGCAGTTACTCCTACCAAGAGACCCAGTACTTC.